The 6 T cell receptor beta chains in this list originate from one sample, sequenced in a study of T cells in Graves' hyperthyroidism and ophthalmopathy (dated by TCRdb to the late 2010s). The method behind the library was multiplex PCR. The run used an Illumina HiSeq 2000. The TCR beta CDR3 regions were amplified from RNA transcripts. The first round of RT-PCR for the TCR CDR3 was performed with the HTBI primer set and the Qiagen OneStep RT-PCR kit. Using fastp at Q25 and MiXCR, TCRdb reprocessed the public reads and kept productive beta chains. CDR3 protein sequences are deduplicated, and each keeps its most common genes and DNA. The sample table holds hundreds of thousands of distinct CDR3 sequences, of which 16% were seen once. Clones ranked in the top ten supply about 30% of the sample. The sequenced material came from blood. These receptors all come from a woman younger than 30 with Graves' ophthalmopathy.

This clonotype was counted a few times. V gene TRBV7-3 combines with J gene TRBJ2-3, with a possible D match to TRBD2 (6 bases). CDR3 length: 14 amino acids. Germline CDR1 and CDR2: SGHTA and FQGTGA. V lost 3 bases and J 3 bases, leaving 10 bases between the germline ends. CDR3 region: CASSFAGRTDTQYF. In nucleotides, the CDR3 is TGTGCCAGCAGCTTTGCGGGGAGAACAGATACGCAGTATTTT.

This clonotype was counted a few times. The CDR3 bases are TGTGCCAGCAGCGTAGAGAGCGGGGGGGCTGCTGAGCAGTTCTTC. Residues: CASSVESGGAAEQFF. The chain couples TRBV9 to TRBJ2-1; 10 bases map to TRBD2. V trimming: 0 bases; J trimming: 9 bases; junction bases outside the gene matches: 6. The CDR3 is made up of 15 amino acids. Germline CDR1 is SGDLS and CDR2 is YYNGEE.

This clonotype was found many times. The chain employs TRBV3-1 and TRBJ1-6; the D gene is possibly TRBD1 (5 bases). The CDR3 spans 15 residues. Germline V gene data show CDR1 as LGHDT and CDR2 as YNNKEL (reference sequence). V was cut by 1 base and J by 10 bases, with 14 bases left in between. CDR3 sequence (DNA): TGTGCCAGCAGCCAAGGTTGGGGGAAAGGGTCACCCCTCCACTTT. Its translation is CASSQGWGKGSPLHF.

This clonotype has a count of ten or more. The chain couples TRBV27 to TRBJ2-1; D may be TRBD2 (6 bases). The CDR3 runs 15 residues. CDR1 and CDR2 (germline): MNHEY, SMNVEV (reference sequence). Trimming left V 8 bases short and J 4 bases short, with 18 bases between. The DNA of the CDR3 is TGTGCCAGCGGCCATCCCTTGGGGGGATACAATGAGCAGTTCTTC. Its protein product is CASGHPLGGYNEQFF.

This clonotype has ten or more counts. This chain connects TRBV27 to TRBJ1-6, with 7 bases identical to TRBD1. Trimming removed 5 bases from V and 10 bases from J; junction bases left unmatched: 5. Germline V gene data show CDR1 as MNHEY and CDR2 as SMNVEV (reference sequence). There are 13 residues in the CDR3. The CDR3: CASSTRQGSPLHF. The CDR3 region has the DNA TGTGCCAGCAGTACTCGACAGGGCTCACCCCTCCACTTT.

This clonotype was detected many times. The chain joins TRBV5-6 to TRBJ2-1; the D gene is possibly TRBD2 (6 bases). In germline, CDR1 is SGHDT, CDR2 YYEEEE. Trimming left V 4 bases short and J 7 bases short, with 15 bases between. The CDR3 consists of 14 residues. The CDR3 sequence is CASSAGTASNEQFF. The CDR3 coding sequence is TGTGCCAGCAGCGCCGGGACTGCCTCAAATGAGCAGTTCTTC.